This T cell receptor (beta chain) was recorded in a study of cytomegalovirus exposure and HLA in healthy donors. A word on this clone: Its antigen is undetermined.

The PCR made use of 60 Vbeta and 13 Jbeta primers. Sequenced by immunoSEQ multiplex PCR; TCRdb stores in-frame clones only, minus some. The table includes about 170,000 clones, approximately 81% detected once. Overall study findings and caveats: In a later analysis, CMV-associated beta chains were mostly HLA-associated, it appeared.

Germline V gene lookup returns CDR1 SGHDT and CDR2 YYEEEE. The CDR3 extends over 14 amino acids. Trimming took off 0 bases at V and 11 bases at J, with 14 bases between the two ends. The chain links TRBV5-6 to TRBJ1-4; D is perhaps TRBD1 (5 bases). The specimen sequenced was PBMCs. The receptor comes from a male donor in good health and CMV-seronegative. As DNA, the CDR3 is TGTGCCAGCAGCTTGGCGGCAGGCGGGGGGAAACTGTTTTTT. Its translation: CASSLAAGGGKLFF.